This TCR beta chain was identified in a study of blood T cell repertoires in COVID-19. Study-wide background: The United States, Italy and Spain provided the acute and convalescent COVID-19 samples. PBMCs, B-cell-depleted T cells, or T cells provided the cDNA or gDNA that made up the material.

In the source study's methods: Reference gene primer amplification gave estimated nucleated cell counts. Clones were read by immunoSEQ multiplex PCR, and TCRdb kept only the in-frame ones, dropping some. V, J and clone size are those of that table, while D and trimming were read from the DNA. The table shows 250,000 to 300,000 clones, with around four fifths occurring only once. The CDR3 consists of 15 residues. Germline assignment: CDR1 MRHNA and CDR2 SNTAGT. Trimming removed 5 bases from V and 1 base from J, with 11 bases in between. This TCR was recovered from a man older than 75 with acute or convalescent COVID-19. Sequencing input: peripheral blood. V usage is TRBV6-4 and J usage is TRBJ2-2; D perhaps matches TRBD1 (6 bases). In DNA, the CDR3 is TGTGCCAGCAGTAGAAAACAGGGGAACACCGGGGAGCTGTTTTTT. It yields the protein CASSRKQGNTGELFF.